This TCR beta chain came from a study of post-analysis software for immune sequencing data. Study at large: Courses of disease covered relapsing-remitting, secondary progressive and progressive-relapsing multiple sclerosis.

Notes on this clonotype: Its antigen remains unknown.

Carried by the TCR beta cDNA libraries were unique molecular identifiers. TCRdb fed the PCR reads into MiXCR, producing one record per CDR3 protein. The table includes approximately 730,000 distinct CDR3 sequences, 46% detected once. Germline assignment: CDR1 ENHRY and CDR2 SYGVKD. This CDR3 has 14 amino acids. The V and J ends lost 3 bases and 4 bases, in that order; junction bases with no gene match: 5. Study results and limitations: Controls showed lower frequencies than patients for several TRBV segments, and TRBV5-6, TRBV5-1 and TRBV20-1 were among these. Those with multiple sclerosis, the patient group, showed significantly lower normalized Chao1 diversity than controls. Samples made in the same batch grouped tightly together by F measure.

This clonotype was sampled from a girl between 5 and 17 years old with multiple sclerosis. The V call is TRBV10-3, the J call TRBJ1-1; 7 nucleotides line up with TRBD1. The sequenced material came from blood. The CDR3 DNA reads as TGTGCCATCAGTGAATTGGGGACAGTCACTGAAGCTTTCTTT. It codes for CAISELGTVTEAFF.